This paragraph covers one T cell receptor (beta chain) sequence. Its antigen remains undetermined. No base quality values were provided; no much bigger clone lies one nucleotide off. Each collaborating institution followed its own protocols to collect whole blood in K2EDTA tubes. For TCRbeta analysis, collaborators shipped samples in one of three forms: frozen whole blood, isolated PBMCs, or DNA extracted from either of those sample types. TCRbeta CDR3 regions were amplified from genomic DNA using the immunoSEQ Assay, a bias-controlled multiplex PCR. In the paper's pipeline: The number of nucleated cells in each sample was estimated from the amplification of reference gene primers within the assay. Sequence reads were collapsed and filtered to measure the absolute abundance of every unique TCRbeta CDR3 rearrangement. For each sample, productive Simpson clonality was calculated as the square root of Simpson's diversity index over productive rearrangements. In its TCRdb copy, this immuneACCESS table keeps in-frame sequences only and misses some clones. Where compared with another copy, unresolved V genes explain less than half of these, and the others have no known cause. V and J calls and clone size come straight from that table; D and trimming were deduced from the DNA. For this sample there are approximately 19,000 clones; almost 90% appear just once. The top ten constitute over 8.5% of the sample.

From the cysteine up to the phenylalanine, the CDR3 has a length of 16 residues. Just the 48-base CDR3 DNA is kept, in frame starting at base 1. CDR1 and CDR2, per the germline V gene (reference sequence), are LNHNV and YYDKDF. Trimming removed 0 bases from V and 6 bases from J; the gene matches leave 7 bases unexplained. This sample is drawn from a study of blood T cell repertoires in COVID-19 (dated by TCRdb to 2018 to 2020). Regarding the research as a whole: Samples covering the acute and convalescent phases of COVID-19 were provided by collaborators in the United States, Italy and Spain. The prospective study material was composed of cDNA or gDNA derived from T cells, B-cell-depleted T cells, or PBMCs. Deeply sampled blood TCRbeta repertoires from subjects exposed to, actively infected with, or recovered from COVID-19 were included in the dataset. The repertoires were released in a freely available public database intended as a resource for research on the immune response to SARS-CoV-2. Where available, HLA class I and class II types were taken from metadata supplied by the sample provider and were not determined by assay-based typing. The sample metadata nearly always contained a de-identified subject ID, COVID-19 status, age in years and sex. Samples were obtained from the ongoing ImmuneRACE study (first 160 participants) and from 1,200 or so subjects provided by 6 global collaborators. What the study reported, not specific to this receptor: How much clinical and demographic metadata was included differed by source and by participant, and the metadata was provided uncurated.

The sequence was collected from a human donor in a cohort sampled during active COVID-19. Sequenced input: peripheral blood. The sequence links TRBV15 to TRBJ1-2, with 10 middle bases fitting TRBD1. This receptor carries the CDR3 CATSRDYGQGDNGYTF. In nucleotide form, the sequence is TGTGCCACCAGCAGAGATTACGGACAGGGGGATAATGGCTACACCTTC.